This entry lists 19 T cell receptor beta chains sequenced from one sample in a study of identical twins. A single record per CDR3 protein comes from TCRdb applying MiXCR to the 5' RACE reads. The data show a few hundred thousand distinct CDR3 sequences, around 9.6% seen once. The same data also went into a second study, on yellow fever vaccine responses in identical twins.

Sequencing was performed on PBMCs. These receptors came from a woman younger than 35 in good health.

V is TRBV7-9 and J is TRBJ2-3; the D call may be TRBD1 or TRBD2 (5 bases each). CDR1 and CDR2 from the germline V gene are SEHNR and FQNEAQ (reference sequence). The CDR3 spans 16 residues. V was cut by 5 bases and J by 1 base, with 16 bases left in between. In DNA, the CDR3 is TGTGCCAGCAGCCCCGGGGCCGGCGGAGGCACAGATACGCAGTATTTT. This sequence encodes CASSPGAGGGTDTQYF.

The CDR3: CASSLSGGAQGEQFF. The CDR3 nucleotides are TGTGCCAGCAGTTTATCCGGGGGGGCACAGGGTGAGCAGTTCTTC. The chain employs TRBV27 and TRBJ2-1; 8 bases line up with TRBD2. The trim removed 0 bases at V and 9 bases at J, leaving 7 bases unmatched. Germline CDR1 MNHEY, CDR2 SMNVEV (reference sequence). The CDR3 runs to 15 residues.

This clonotype was detected many times. The J gene is TRBJ2-1, the V gene TRBV6-4; 11 nucleotides line up with TRBD2. The V and J ends lost 4 bases and 2 bases, in that order; junction bases with no gene match: 4. Germline loops: CDR1 MRHNA, CDR2 SNTAGT. The CDR3 has 16 residues. The CDR3 reads CASSGLAGGPYNEQFF. The DNA of the CDR3 is TGTGCCAGCAGTGGGCTAGCGGGAGGTCCCTACAATGAGCAGTTCTTC.

This clonotype showed up just a few times. V and J are TRBV19 and TRBJ2-7; TRBD1 aligns across 7 bases. This CDR3 contains 12 residues. From germline, CDR1 is LNHDA and CDR2 SQIVND (reference sequence). J lost 5 bases, V lost 9 bases, and 7 bases had no gene match. CDR3 coding DNA: TGTGCCAGCCGACAGGGTATCGACGAGCAGTACTTC. It is translated as CASRQGIDEQYF.

This clonotype was found a few times. The V call is TRBV5-1, the J call TRBJ2-7; D is unresolved. Germline CDR1 and CDR2: SGHRS and YFSETQ. CDR3 size: 14 residues. The germline V and J ends were trimmed by 2 bases and 2 bases, with 11 bases remaining between them. DNA of the CDR3: TGCGCCAGCAGCTTTATTCCGGGCACCTACGAGCAGTACTTC. This codes for CASSFIPGTYEQYF.

This clonotype was seen many times. V gene TRBV5-1 combines with J gene TRBJ2-3; D unclear. Germline loops: CDR1 SGHRS, CDR2 YFSETQ. Trimming left V 5 bases short and J 2 bases short, with 12 bases between. The CDR3 contains 14 residues. The CDR3 region is CASRPGLNTDTQYF. CDR3 DNA sequence: TGCGCCAGCAGGCCCGGGCTAAACACAGATACGCAGTATTTT.

This clonotype was seen a few times. The chain uses TRBV6-2 or TRBV6-3 and TRBJ2-7, with 7 bases that match TRBD2. CDR1 is MNHEY, CDR2 SVGEGT, per germline. The V gene end was trimmed by 0 bases and the J gene end by 3 bases; junction bases not matched to a gene: 5. The CDR3 sequence is 15 residues long. The DNA for the CDR3 is TGTGCCAGCAGTTACTCCGTGGGAGGGGACTACGAGCAGTACTTC. It yields the protein CASSYSVGGDYEQYF.

This clonotype was recorded many times. The chain recombines TRBV12-3 or TRBV12-4 with TRBJ2-1; 11 positions match TRBD2. The CDR3 contains 15 residues. Trimming cost V 3 bases and J 7 bases; bases outside gene matches: 5. The CDR3 DNA reads as TGTGCCAGCAGTTTTCTAGCGGGAGGTATTAATGAGCAGTTCTTC. The encoded protein is CASSFLAGGINEQFF.

This clonotype was seen more than once but under ten times. The chain carries TRBV6-2 or TRBV6-3 and TRBJ2-7; 7 nucleotides match TRBD2. Germline V CDR1 and CDR2: MNHEY, SVGEGT. The CDR3 is made up of 16 amino acids. The V segment lost 7 bases and the J segment 2 bases; nucleotides outside the gene matches: 14. This chain's CDR3 is CASIPRGGRFTYEQYF. The DNA for the CDR3 is TGTGCCAGCATCCCTCGGGGCGGGAGATTTACCTACGAGCAGTACTTC.

The rearrangement joins TRBV2 to TRBJ1-1, with D possibly matching TRBD1 (6 bases). The CDR3 length is 13 residues. Germline V gene data show CDR1 as SNHLY and CDR2 as FYNNEI. V was pared by 11 bases and J by 1 base, with 14 bases between. This CDR3 reads CAQTGGQNTEAFF. CDR3 nucleotides: TGTGCCCAGACGGGGGGCCAGAACACTGAAGCTTTCTTT.

This chain links TRBV6-2 or TRBV6-3 with TRBJ2-7, with 10 bases aligning to TRBD1. Germline CDR1 reads MNHEY; CDR2 reads SVGEGT. The CDR3 is 16 residues long. V was clipped by 2 bases and J by 0 bases; unmatched bases: 4. The DNA for the CDR3 is TGTGCCAGCAGTTACGTGGGACAGGGGCCCTCCTACGAGCAGTACTTC. Amino acid sequence: CASSYVGQGPSYEQYF.

This chain links TRBV7-2 with TRBJ1-2; 7 bases fit TRBD1. Germline CDR1 SGHTA, CDR2 FQGNSA. Trimming took 5 bases from V and 2 from J; bases not matched to a gene: 5. The CDR3 runs 14 residues. The CDR3 loop reads CASSVSTGNYGYTF. CDR3 bases: TGTGCCAGCAGCGTCTCGACAGGGAACTATGGCTACACCTTC. The full variable domain, completed using reference TRBV7-2 and TRBJ1-2, is GAGVSQSPSNKVTEKGKDVELRCDPISGHTALYWYRQSLGQGLEFLIYFQGNSAPDKSGLPSDRFSAERTGGSVSTLTIQRTQQEDSAVYLCASSVSTGNYGYTFGSGTRLTVV.

This clonotype has ten or more counts. The gene calls are TRBV6-5 and TRBJ1-3, with a weak D call TRBD1 (5 bases). V lost 4 bases to trimming and J lost 0 bases, with 13 bases between them. From germline, CDR1 is MNHEY and CDR2 SVGAGI. This CDR3 spans 16 amino acids. The CDR3 reads CASSSGLLPSGNTIYF. DNA for the CDR3: TGTGCCAGCAGTTCGGGACTCCTCCCCTCTGGAAACACCATATATTTT.

This clonotype was counted ten times or more. The J gene is TRBJ2-3, the V gene TRBV5-1, with unresolved D. V was cut by 2 bases and J by 5 bases, with 3 bases left in between. The germline V gene encodes CDR1 SGHRS and CDR2 YFSETQ. The length of the CDR3 is 11 residues. Here the CDR3 reads CASSFLDTQYF. As DNA, the CDR3 is TGCGCCAGCAGCTTTTTAGATACGCAGTATTTT. Complete variable domain (other parts from reference TRBV5-1 and TRBJ2-3): KAGVTQTPRYLIKTRGQQVTLSCSPISGHRSVSWYQQTPGQGLQFLFEYFSETQRNKGNFPGRFSGRQFSNSRSEMNVSTLELGDSALYLCASSFLDTQYFGPGTRLTVL.

This clonotype has more than one count but fewer than ten. This chain links TRBV2 with TRBJ2-7; D unclear. Germline assignment: CDR1 SNHLY and CDR2 FYNNEI. The CDR3 runs to 14 residues. Between the trimmed V and J ends, which lost 3 bases and 2 bases, there was a span of 11 bases. CDR3 amino acids: CASSEIPGTYEQYF. The CDR3 coding sequence is TGTGCCAGCAGTGAGATACCTGGCACCTACGAGCAGTACTTC.

This chain joins TRBV5-1 and TRBJ2-1, with TRBD2 matching over 9 bases. There are 16 residues in the CDR3. The J segment lost 1 base and the V segment lost 6 bases, leaving 8 bases of the junction unmatched. Germline CDR1 reads SGHRS; CDR2 reads YFSETQ. CDR3 sequence: CASTPLAGGSYNEQFF. The CDR3 DNA reads TGCGCCAGCACACCACTCGCGGGGGGGTCCTACAATGAGCAGTTCTTC. The full variable domain, completed using reference TRBV5-1 and TRBJ2-1, is KAGVTQTPRYLIKTRGQQVTLSCSPISGHRSVSWYQQTPGQGLQFLFEYFSETQRNKGNFPGRFSGRQFSNSRSEMNVSTLELGDSALYLCASTPLAGGSYNEQFFGPGTRLTVL.

This clonotype showed up just a few times. V is TRBV10-3 and J is TRBJ2-1, with D hard to call. V shed 0 bases and J shed 4 bases, with 13 bases lying between them. The CDR3 is 16 amino acids. Germline-derived CDR1 and CDR2 are ENHRY and SYGVKD. CDR3 in amino acids: CAISESPGQVYNEQFF. The CDR3 DNA sequence: TGTGCCATCAGTGAGTCTCCGGGCCAGGTTTACAATGAGCAGTTCTTC.

The chain is built from TRBV25-1 and TRBJ2-2, with 11 positions matching TRBD1. This CDR3 has 14 amino acids. Per germline, CDR1 MGHDK and CDR2 SYGVNS. The CDR3 spells CAHGQGAGTGELFF. The CDR3 DNA reads as TGTGCACACGGACAGGGGGCTGGCACCGGGGAGCTGTTTTTT.

This clonotype was seen at least ten times. This sequence joins TRBV20-1 and TRBJ2-3; D not resolved. V was shortened by 0 bases and J by 5 bases, with 3 bases between the two germline ends. Germline V lookup: CDR1 DFQATT, CDR2 SNEGSKA (reference sequence). CDR3 length: 11 residues. In DNA, the CDR3 is TGCAGTGCTAGAGAGATAGATACGCAGTATTTT. Its translation: CSAREIDTQYF.